The 16 T cell receptor beta chains below were found in one sample sequenced in a study of T cell responses to AZD1222 COVID-19 vaccine. The assay was immunoSEQ multiplex PCR, and TCRdb's table has in-frame clones only and misses some. The sample includes about 86,000 clones, 88% of them seen just once. Sequences were derived from peripheral blood, sampled 28 days after the second AZD1222 dose. The origin of the receptors is an adult who received the AZD1222 COVID-19 vaccine.

The chain employs TRBV2 and TRBJ2-1; D unclear. The CDR3 length is 15 residues. V lost 1 base and J lost 0, with 7 bases in between. Per germline, CDR1 SNHLY and CDR2 FYNNEI. The DNA for the CDR3 is TGTGCCAGCAGTGAAGGGCGGAGCTCCTACAATGAGCAGTTCTTC. It is translated as CASSEGRSSYNEQFF.

The CDR3 sequence is CASSQPGLAGGPYNEQFF. The CDR3 region has the DNA TGTGCCAGCAGCCAACCAGGACTAGCGGGAGGGCCATACAATGAGCAGTTCTTC. V is TRBV4-2 and J is TRBJ2-1; 15 bases map to TRBD2. CDR1 and CDR2 from the germline V gene are LGHNA and YNFKEQ. V lost 2 bases and J lost 4; bases outside the gene matches: 6. The CDR3 extends over 18 amino acids.

The J gene is TRBJ2-1, the V gene TRBV19; D might be TRBD2 (6 bases). Trimming pared 4 bases from V and 4 bases from J, leaving 8 bases between. Germline V gene data show CDR1 as LNHDA and CDR2 as SQIVND (reference sequence). This CDR3 contains 13 residues. CDR3 bases: TGTGCCAGTAGTAATCTAGCGTACAATGAGCAGTTCTTC. Translation gives CASSNLAYNEQFF.

The chain combines TRBV10-1 with TRBJ2-1; 8 bases are shared with TRBD2. Trimming took 2 bases from V and 13 from J; bases not matched to a gene: 7. Germline V gene lookup returns CDR1 WNHNN and CDR2 SYGVQD (reference sequence). The CDR3 consists of 13 residues. The CDR3 DNA reads as TGCGCCAGCAGTGAGCCCGGGAGGGCCGGACAGTTCTTC. This translates into CASSEPGRAGQFF.

This chain joins TRBV6-2 or TRBV6-3 and TRBJ2-7; 13 bases map to TRBD2. The V gene's germline CDR1 is MNHEY and CDR2 SVGEGT. CDR3 length equals 17 residues. V was pared by 4 bases and J by 5 bases, with 11 bases of the junction left unmatched. CDR3 bases: TGTGCCAGCAGTTCACCCCTGACTAGCGGGAGGCTCAACGAGCAGTACTTC. It is translated as CASSSPLTSGRLNEQYF.

The chain employs TRBV12-5 and TRBJ2-7; possibly TRBD2 for D (6 bases). The CDR3 has 14 amino acids. V was clipped by 1 base and J by 1 base, with 8 bases between them. Germline-derived CDR1 and CDR2 are LGHNT and FRNRAP. The CDR3 DNA is TGTGCTAGTGGTTTGGGTGGGAGGTCCTACGAGCAGTACTTC. Translation gives CASGLGGRSYEQYF.

The chain uses TRBV18 and TRBJ1-5; the D gene is possibly TRBD1 (5 bases). CDR3 size: 15 residues. Trimming removed 3 bases from V and 1 base from J, with 10 bases in between. CDR1 is KGHSH, CDR2 LQKENI, per germline. CDR3 sequence: CASSPGPWSNQPQHF. CDR3 nucleotide sequence: TGTGCCAGCTCACCGGGACCCTGGAGCAATCAGCCCCAGCATTTT.

Here the CDR3 reads CASSGGWDYRASYNSPLHF. In DNA, the CDR3 is TGCGCCAGCAGTGGGGGATGGGATTACAGGGCGTCCTATAATTCACCCCTCCACTTT. The chain joins TRBV10-1 to TRBJ1-6; D is possibly TRBD1 (6 bases). The length of the CDR3 is 19 residues. Germline CDR1 reads WNHNN; CDR2 reads SYGVQD (reference sequence). V dropped 4 bases and J dropped 1 base, with 20 bases sitting between them.

Comment on this clone: The junction shows a germline mismatch at one end, possibly a read error. The chain uses TRBV6-4 and TRBJ1-1, with D hard to call. The CDR3 spans 15 residues. Looked up from germline, CDR1 is MRHNA and CDR2 is SNTAGT. CDR3 loop: CASSPGPSVNTEAFF. CDR3 DNA: TGTGCCAGCAGCCCGGGCCCATCGGTGAATACTGAAGCTTTCTTT.

V is TRBV5-1 and J is TRBJ1-1; D is undetermined. The CDR3 is 14 amino acids. Deletions cut 0 bases from V and 1 base from J, with 7 bases between. Germline V gene data show CDR1 as SGHRS and CDR2 as YFSETQ. CDR3 bases: TGCGCCAGCAGCTTGGCGCACTCGAACACTGAAGCTTTCTTT. Its protein is CASSLAHSNTEAFF.

The gene calls are TRBV30 and TRBJ2-1; D may be TRBD1 (5 bases). Germline V lookup: CDR1 GTSNPN, CDR2 SVGIG (reference sequence). The CDR3 spans 13 residues. V was pared by 1 base and J by 10 bases, with 14 bases between. CDR3 sequence (DNA): TGTGCCTGGAGTGCCCATCAGGGAAGCGAGCAGTTCTTC. This gives the protein CAWSAHQGSEQFF.

This rearrangement joins TRBV5-1 to TRBJ1-1, with 9 bases aligning to TRBD1. Germline CDR1 is SGHRS and CDR2 is YFSETQ. After removal of 4 bases from V and 4 bases from J, the junction contained 8 bases not matched to a gene. CDR3 size: 15 residues. The CDR3 DNA is TGCGCCAGCAGCCCGAGGGACAGGGTGGGCACTGAAGCTTTCTTT. Translated: CASSPRDRVGTEAFF.

The chain employs TRBV14 and TRBJ1-3; the match to TRBD1 covers 8 bases. V was clipped by 4 bases and J by 3 bases; unmatched bases: 14. Germline values: CDR1 SGHDN, CDR2 FVKESK. CDR3 length: 18 residues. The CDR3 spells CASSRDRRVGALGNTIYF. DNA of the CDR3: TGTGCCAGCAGCCGGGACAGGAGAGTCGGTGCCCTTGGAAACACCATATATTTT.

This chain links TRBV19 with TRBJ2-1, with no clear D. This CDR3 is built from 15 residues. Germline assignment: CDR1 LNHDA and CDR2 SQIVND (reference sequence). Trimming pared 3 bases from V and 5 bases from J, leaving 14 bases between. The CDR3 loop is CASSMIAGDNNEQFF. The CDR3 DNA reads as TGTGCCAGTAGTATGATAGCAGGAGACAACAATGAGCAGTTCTTC.

The chain's CDR3 is CASSQNRDINSPLHF. CDR3 in DNA: TGTGCCAGCAGCCAAAACCGGGACATCAATTCACCCCTCCACTTT. The J gene is TRBJ1-6, the V gene TRBV4-2; D is possibly TRBD1 (6 bases). The CDR3 totals 15 residues. The V gene's germline CDR1 is LGHNA and CDR2 YNFKEQ. V dropped 2 bases and J dropped 7 bases, with 12 bases sitting between them.

The gene calls are TRBV2 and TRBJ2-7, with 7 bases that match TRBD1. In germline, CDR1 is SNHLY, CDR2 FYNNEI. The junction had 6 bases not matched to a gene; V was cut back by 7 bases and J by 3 bases. The CDR3 has 13 residues. The DNA for the CDR3 is TGTGCCAGCACAGACAGGGAAGACTACGAGCAGTACTTC. Its protein is CASTDREDYEQYF.